Sequencing of this T cell receptor (beta chain) was carried out in a study of blood T cell repertoires in COVID-19. Study-level information: The study drew acute and convalescent COVID-19 samples from the United States, Italy and Spain. T cells, B-cell-depleted T cells, or PBMCs supplied cDNA or gDNA.

Per the authors' pipeline: Estimation of nucleated cell counts relied on the amplification of reference gene primers. Repertoires were generated with immunoSEQ multiplex PCR, while TCRdb's copy carries only in-frame clones and drops some. V and J calls and clone size are given by that table; D and trimming were obtained from the DNA. The sample carries about 220,000 clones, 82% recorded once. This CDR3 contains 16 residues. Germline V CDR1 and CDR2: SEHNR, FQNEAQ (reference sequence). Between the trimmed V and J ends, which lost 1 base and 1 base, there was a span of 13 bases. The J gene is TRBJ1-2, the V gene TRBV7-9; tentative D call: TRBD1 (6 bases). This sequence was found in a woman of 80 years or more with acute or convalescent COVID-19. Sequencing input: peripheral blood. In nucleotides, the CDR3 is TGTGCCAGCAGCTTAGGACGTTTGGGACATAACTATGGCTACACCTTC. The encoded protein is CASSLGRLGHNYGYTF.